This T cell receptor (beta chain) appears in the sequencing data of a study of technical replicates of blood from a few donors. This clone was observed a single time. The assay was immunoSEQ multiplex PCR, and TCRdb's table has in-frame clones only and misses some. The sample holds 60,000 to 65,000 clones, about 90% seen once. The source material was PBMCs. The sequence was collected from a human donor in good health. Some clones in this sample may be carry-over from other donors' samples.

CDR3 sequence: CASSLGGQNEQYF. The CDR3 DNA follows: TGCGCCAGCAGCTTGGGGGGGCAAAACGAGCAGTACTTC. The chain uses TRBV5-1 and TRBJ2-7; possibly TRBD1 for D (6 bases). The CDR3 sequence is 13 residues long. Trimming left V 0 bases short and J 5 bases short, with 9 bases between. Germline V gene data show CDR1 as SGHRS and CDR2 as YFSETQ. The variable domain in full, completed from reference TRBV5-1 and TRBJ2-7, reads KAGVTQTPRYLIKTRGQQVTLSCSPISGHRSVSWYQQTPGQGLQFLFEYFSETQRNKGNFPGRFSGRQFSNSRSEMNVSTLELGDSALYLCASSLGGQNEQYFGPGTRLTVT.